This T cell receptor (beta chain) was recorded in a study of T cells in Graves' hyperthyroidism and ophthalmopathy. The germline V gene has CDR1 LNHNV and CDR2 YYDKDF (reference sequence). This CDR3 comprises 18 residues. After removal of 1 base from V and 7 bases from J, the junction contained 14 bases not matched to a gene. Isolation of PBMCs was performed on about 9.9 ml fresh peripheral blood. Amplification of TCR beta CDR3 regions used RNA as the template. HTBI primers drove first-round RT-PCR of the TCR CDR3. TCRdb processed the multiplex PCR reads anew with MiXCR; each CDR3 protein has one entry. Among 700,000 or so distinct CDR3 sequences listed, about 16% were seen once.

The source material was blood. The TCR comes from a man aged 18-30 years with Graves' hyperthyroidism. The chain links TRBV15 to TRBJ2-1, with 9 bases aligning to TRBD2. This CDR3 is CATSRGPHSGSGKNEQFF. The CDR3, as DNA: TGTGCCACCAGCAGAGGTCCTCATAGCGGGAGTGGGAAAAATGAGCAGTTCTTC.